One sample yielded the 21 T cell receptor beta chains listed below, sequenced in a study of T-cell memory formation after mild COVID-19. Each CDR3 protein gets one entry after TCRdb re-called the 5' RACE reads with MiXCR. This table has some 200,000 distinct CDR3 sequences, 9.5% appearing once. What was sequenced was PBMCs or a T cell subset sorted from them (not recorded which). Every receptor here comes from a man aged 18 to 30 who had mild COVID-19 (a few samples of this study predate the infection). Cell type and time point are not known.

V and J are TRBV4-2 and TRBJ2-5; 7 nucleotides agree with TRBD2. V lost 4 bases, J lost 4 bases, and 9 bases stayed unmatched. Germline V gene data show CDR1 as LGHNA and CDR2 as YNFKEQ. The CDR3 loop spans 15 amino acids. The CDR3 coding sequence is TGTGCCAGCAGCCCAAGGGGAAGGGAGGGAGAGACCCAGTACTTC. This sequence encodes CASSPRGREGETQYF.

The gene calls are TRBV7-2 and TRBJ2-3; no clear D. There are 12 residues in the CDR3. V was pared by 6 bases and J by 7 bases, with 11 bases between. CDR1 is SGHTA and CDR2 is FQGNSA in the germline V gene. The CDR3 here is CASRSGGNTQYF. As DNA, the CDR3 is TGTGCCAGCAGATCGGGCGGAAATACGCAGTATTTT.

The genes are TRBV3-1 and TRBJ1-1, with TRBD1 matching over 8 bases. Losses at the gene ends were 10 bases for V and 6 bases for J; bases not matched to a gene: 4. Germline V CDR1 and CDR2: LGHDT, YNNKEL (reference sequence). CDR3 length: 11 amino acids. CDR3 residues: CATPDRAEAFF. The CDR3 DNA sequence: TGTGCCACCCCGGACAGGGCTGAAGCTTTCTTT.

The chain combines TRBV6-5 with TRBJ1-1; a weak D match, TRBD1 (5 bases). Trimming cost V 6 bases and J 1 base, with 12 bases left between them. This CDR3 spans 14 amino acids. The germline V gene encodes CDR1 MNHEY and CDR2 SVGAGI. The CDR3 sequence: CASRPTGGNTEAFF. Here the CDR3 DNA reads TGTGCCAGCAGGCCCACCGGGGGGAACACTGAAGCTTTCTTT.

This clonotype was found a few times. The V call is TRBV19, the J call TRBJ1-5; unclear D gene. Per germline, CDR1 LNHDA and CDR2 SQIVND (reference sequence). CDR3 length: 14 amino acids. Trimming took 0 bases from V and 5 from J, leaving 8 bases between them. CDR3 sequence reads: CASSIDTGYQPQHF. CDR3 nucleotide sequence: TGTGCCAGTAGTATAGATACCGGATATCAGCCCCAGCATTTT.

This clonotype was counted only a few times. The J gene is TRBJ1-1, the V gene TRBV7-2; no clear D gene. Germline CDR1 reads SGHTA; CDR2 reads FQGNSA. The CDR3 spans 13 residues. Trimming stripped 10 bases from V and 0 bases from J, with 12 bases between. The CDR3 DNA is TGTGCCACCCGCCCATTCATGAACACTGAAGCTTTCTTT. Its translation is CATRPFMNTEAFF.

V gene TRBV12-3 or TRBV12-4 combines with J gene TRBJ2-3; possible D gene TRBD1, 7 bases. CDR3 length equals 16 residues. Deletions cut 3 bases from V and 3 bases from J, with 16 bases between. CDR3 nucleotide sequence: TGTGCCAGCAGTTTCGGGCGGGACAGTGCTACAGATACGCAGTATTTT. Protein product: CASSFGRDSATDTQYF.

This clonotype was detected only a few times. The V and J genes are TRBV18 and TRBJ2-1; TRBD2 aligns across 8 bases. Germline V gives CDR1 KGHSH, CDR2 LQKENI. The CDR3 runs to 15 residues. Germline trimming cut 6 bases from V and 8 bases from J; bases unmatched to any gene: 12. CDR3 DNA: TGTGCCAGCTCGTTCACCGGGGGGGTTATCGATGAGCAGTTCTTC. As protein: CASSFTGGVIDEQFF.

This chain connects TRBV10-3 to TRBJ2-7; D may be TRBD1 (6 bases). Germline V gene data show CDR1 as ENHRY and CDR2 as SYGVKD. Between the trimmed V and J ends, which lost 0 bases and 5 bases, there was a span of 11 bases. This CDR3 has 14 amino acids. CDR3 region: CAISESVTGNEQYF. DNA for the CDR3: TGTGCCATCAGTGAGTCGGTGACAGGCAACGAGCAGTACTTC.

In this sample, this clonotype turned up many times. The J gene is TRBJ2-3, the V gene TRBV7-2, with 7 bases that match TRBD2. The V gene end was trimmed by 1 base and the J gene end by 3 bases; junction bases not matched to a gene: 4. CDR3 length equals 15 residues. Germline CDR1 and CDR2: SGHTA and FQGNSA. CDR3 in DNA: TGTGCCAGCAGCTTAGGGACTAGGGCAACAGATACGCAGTATTTT. Translated: CASSLGTRATDTQYF.

This clonotype was seen only a few times. V and J are TRBV3-1 and TRBJ2-3; maybe TRBD1 (6 bases). Germline V gene data show CDR1 as LGHDT and CDR2 as YNNKEL (reference sequence). V lost 1 base and J 4 bases, leaving 12 bases between the germline ends. The CDR3 loop spans 15 amino acids. In DNA form, the CDR3 reads TGTGCCAGCAGCCAAGGGGCCTCAGGGGCAGATACGCAGTATTTT. Translated: CASSQGASGADTQYF.

V and J are TRBV30 and TRBJ2-2; D gene uncertain. Between the trimmed V and J ends, which lost 3 bases and 7 bases, there was a span of 6 bases. This CDR3 has 11 residues. The germline V gene has CDR1 GTSNPN and CDR2 SVGIG (reference sequence). The CDR3 sequence: CAWRLLGELFF. The CDR3 coding sequence is TGTGCCTGGAGGTTACTCGGGGAGCTGTTTTTT.

In this sample, this clonotype turned up a few times. The chain carries TRBV20-1 and TRBJ1-1; the D gene is possibly TRBD1 (5 bases). Per the germline V gene, CDR1 is DFQATT and CDR2 is SNEGSKA (reference sequence). The CDR3 totals 14 residues. V lost 3 bases and J lost 0, with 11 bases in between. CDR3 sequence: CSASEGSMNTEAFF. CDR3 DNA: TGCAGTGCTAGTGAGGGGTCTATGAACACTGAAGCTTTCTTT.

This clonotype was seen ten or more times. This rearrangement joins TRBV6-5 to TRBJ2-3; 7 nucleotides agree with TRBD1. Germline V lookup: CDR1 MNHEY, CDR2 SVGAGI. V trimming: 4 bases; J trimming: 2 bases; junction bases outside the gene matches: 12. This CDR3 contains 17 residues. The CDR3 loop reads CASSSGLTGTFTDTQYF. The DNA for the CDR3 is TGTGCCAGCAGTTCGGGGTTGACAGGGACATTCACAGATACGCAGTATTTT.

The V gene is TRBV6-6, the J gene TRBJ1-2, with unresolved D. This CDR3 has 12 residues. Looked up from germline, CDR1 is MNHNY and CDR2 is SVGAGI (reference sequence). V shed 2 bases and J shed 8 bases, with 9 bases lying between them. The CDR3, as DNA: TGTGCCAGCAGTTACGACGGTTCGGGCTACACCTTC. Its translation is CASSYDGSGYTF.

This clonotype was seen more than once but under ten times. The chain uses TRBV14 and TRBJ1-3; the D is unclear. The V gene lost 2 bases and the J gene lost 0 bases, with 2 bases spanning the gap. The germline V gene has CDR1 SGHDN and CDR2 FVKESK. The length of the CDR3 is 13 residues. CDR3 coding DNA: TGTGCCAGCAGCCAAACCTCTGGAAACACCATATATTTT. Residues: CASSQTSGNTIYF.

The chain carries TRBV14 and TRBJ1-2, with TRBD1 identical over 9 bases. The germline V gene encodes CDR1 SGHDN and CDR2 FVKESK. V was pared by 4 bases and J by 3 bases, with 3 bases of the junction left unmatched. The CDR3 runs 14 residues. The DNA of the CDR3 is TGTGCCAGCAGCCCGGGACAGGGCTACTATGGCTACACCTTC. It codes for CASSPGQGYYGYTF.

V and J are TRBV3-1 and TRBJ2-1; 9 bases align to TRBD2. Germline V CDR1 and CDR2: LGHDT, YNNKEL (reference sequence). This CDR3 has 18 residues. Trimming at V came to 0 bases and at J to 8 bases, leaving 14 bases not matched to a gene. CDR3 sequence reads: CASSQDLSPAGGLDEQFF. In DNA, the CDR3 is TGTGCCAGCAGCCAAGATTTATCACCAGCGGGGGGTTTAGATGAGCAGTTCTTC.

The rearrangement joins TRBV6-2 or TRBV6-3 to TRBJ2-7, with 11 bases fitting TRBD1. Germline CDR1 and CDR2: MNHEY and SVGEGT. V shed 6 bases and J 4 bases; nucleotides not matched to a gene: 2. This CDR3 is built from 13 residues. The chain's CDR3 is CASRWDRGYEQYV. The CDR3 region has the DNA TGTGCCAGCAGGTGGGACAGGGGGTACGAGCAGTACGTC.

The J gene is TRBJ2-1, the V gene TRBV7-2; D may be TRBD2 (6 bases). V lost 4 bases and J lost 9, with 13 bases in between. The germline CDR1 and CDR2 sequences are SGHTA and FQGNSA. The CDR3 loop spans 13 amino acids. CDR3 sequence: CASSSGTLGEQFF. The CDR3 DNA follows: TGTGCCAGCAGCTCCGGGACTCTGGGTGAGCAGTTCTTC.

The table lists this clonotype with a few counts. The rearrangement joins TRBV7-2 to TRBJ1-2; 11 bases are shared with TRBD1. The CDR3 contains 15 residues. In germline, CDR1 is SGHTA, CDR2 FQGNSA. Germline trimming cut 5 bases from V and 8 bases from J; bases unmatched to any gene: 10. Here the CDR3 DNA reads TGTGCCAGCAGCCCTGGACAGGGGGCAATGTGGGGCTACACCTTC. The encoded protein is CASSPGQGAMWGYTF.